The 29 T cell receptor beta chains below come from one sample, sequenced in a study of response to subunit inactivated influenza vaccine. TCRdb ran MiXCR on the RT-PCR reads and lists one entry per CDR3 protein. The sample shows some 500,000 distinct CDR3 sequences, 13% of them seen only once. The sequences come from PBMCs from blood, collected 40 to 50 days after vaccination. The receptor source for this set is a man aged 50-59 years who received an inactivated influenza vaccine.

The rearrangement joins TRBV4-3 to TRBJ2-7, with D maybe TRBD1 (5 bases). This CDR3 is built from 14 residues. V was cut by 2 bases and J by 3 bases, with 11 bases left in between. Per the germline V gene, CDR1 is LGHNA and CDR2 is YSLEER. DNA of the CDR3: TGCGCCAGCAGCCAAAGTGACAGCCGCTACGAGCAGTACTTC. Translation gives CASSQSDSRYEQYF.

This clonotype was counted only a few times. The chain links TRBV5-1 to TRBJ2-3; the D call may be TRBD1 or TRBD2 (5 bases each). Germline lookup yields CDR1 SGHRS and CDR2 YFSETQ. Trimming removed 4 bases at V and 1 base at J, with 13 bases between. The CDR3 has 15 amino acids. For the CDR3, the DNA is TGCGCCAGCAGCCGGGACGGGGACCGCACAGATACGCAGTATTTT. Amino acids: CASSRDGDRTDTQYF.

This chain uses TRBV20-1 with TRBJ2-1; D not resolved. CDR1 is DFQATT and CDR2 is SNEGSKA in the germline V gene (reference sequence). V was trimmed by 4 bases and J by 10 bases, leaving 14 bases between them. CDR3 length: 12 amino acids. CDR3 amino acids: CSATFSEREQFF. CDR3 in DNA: TGCAGTGCTACTTTCTCTGAACGGGAGCAGTTCTTC.

Here the CDR3 DNA reads TGTGCCATCAGTGAGTCCCGGGGGTCGGGCAATGAGCAGTTCTTC. Amino acids: CAISESRGSGNEQFF. This chain connects TRBV10-3 to TRBJ2-1, with D tentatively TRBD2 (6 bases). CDR3 length equals 15 residues. Trimming cost V 0 bases and J 6 bases, with 12 bases left between them. The germline V gene has CDR1 ENHRY and CDR2 SYGVKD.

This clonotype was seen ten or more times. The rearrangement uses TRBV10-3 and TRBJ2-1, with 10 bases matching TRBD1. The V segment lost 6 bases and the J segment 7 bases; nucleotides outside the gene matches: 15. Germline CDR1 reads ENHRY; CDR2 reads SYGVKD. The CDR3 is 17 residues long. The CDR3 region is CAISEQLGQGFRNEQFF. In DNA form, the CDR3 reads TGTGCCATCAGCGAACAGCTGGGACAGGGGTTTCGGAATGAGCAGTTCTTC.

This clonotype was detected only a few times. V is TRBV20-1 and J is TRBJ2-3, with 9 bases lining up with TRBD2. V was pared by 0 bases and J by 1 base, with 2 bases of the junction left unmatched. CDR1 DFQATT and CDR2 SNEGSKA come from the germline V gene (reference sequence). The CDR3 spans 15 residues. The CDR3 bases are TGCAGTGCTAGAGATCTAGCGGGACGCACAGATACGCAGTATTTT. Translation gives CSARDLAGRTDTQYF.

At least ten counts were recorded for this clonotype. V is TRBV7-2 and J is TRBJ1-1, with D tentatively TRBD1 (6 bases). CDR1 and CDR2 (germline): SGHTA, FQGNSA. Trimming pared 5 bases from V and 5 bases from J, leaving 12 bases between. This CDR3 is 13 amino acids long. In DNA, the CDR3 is TGTGCCAGCAGCCGGAAGAGGGGGACTGAAGCTTTCTTT. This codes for CASSRKRGTEAFF.

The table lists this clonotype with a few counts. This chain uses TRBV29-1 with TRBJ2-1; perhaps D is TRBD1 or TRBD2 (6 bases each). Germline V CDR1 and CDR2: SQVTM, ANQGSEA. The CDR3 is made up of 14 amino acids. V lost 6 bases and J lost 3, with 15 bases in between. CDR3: CSVFGGPVYNEQFF. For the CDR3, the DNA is TGCAGCGTCTTTGGGGGGCCAGTCTACAATGAGCAGTTCTTC.

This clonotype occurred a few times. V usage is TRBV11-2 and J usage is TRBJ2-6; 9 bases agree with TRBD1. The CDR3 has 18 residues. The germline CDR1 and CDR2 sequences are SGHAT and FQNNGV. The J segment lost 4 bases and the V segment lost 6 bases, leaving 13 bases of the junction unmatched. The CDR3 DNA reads TGTGCCAGCAGATCTGTTAGGGGACAGGGAGCAGGGGCCAACGTCCTGACTTTC. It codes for CASRSVRGQGAGANVLTF.

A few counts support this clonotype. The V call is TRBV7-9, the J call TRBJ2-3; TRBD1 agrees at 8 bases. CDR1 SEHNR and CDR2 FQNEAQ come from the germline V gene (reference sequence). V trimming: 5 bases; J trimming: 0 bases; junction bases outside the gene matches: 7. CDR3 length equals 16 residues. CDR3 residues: CASSPGQGTSTDTQYF. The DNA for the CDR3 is TGTGCCAGCAGCCCAGGACAGGGTACAAGCACAGATACGCAGTATTTT.

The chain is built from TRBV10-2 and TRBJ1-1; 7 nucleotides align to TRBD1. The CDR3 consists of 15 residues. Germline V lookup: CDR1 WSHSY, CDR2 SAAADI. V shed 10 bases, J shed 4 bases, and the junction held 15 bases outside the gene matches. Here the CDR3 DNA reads TGCGCCATCCCTAGGGATTCGACAGGGCGCACTGAAGCTTTCTTT. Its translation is CAIPRDSTGRTEAFF.

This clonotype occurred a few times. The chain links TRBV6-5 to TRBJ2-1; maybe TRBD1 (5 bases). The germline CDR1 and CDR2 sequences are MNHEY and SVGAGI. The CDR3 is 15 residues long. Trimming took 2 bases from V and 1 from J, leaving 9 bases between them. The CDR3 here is CASSYGRVSYNEQFF. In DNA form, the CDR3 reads TGTGCCAGCAGTTACGGCAGGGTTTCCTACAATGAGCAGTTCTTC.

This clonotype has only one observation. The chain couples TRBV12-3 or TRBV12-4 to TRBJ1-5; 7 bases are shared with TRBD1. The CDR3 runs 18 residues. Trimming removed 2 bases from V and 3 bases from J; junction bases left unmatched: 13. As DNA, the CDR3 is TGTGCCAGCAGTTTAAAGGGGGGCAGGGGGTCATTCAATCAGCCCCAGCATTTT. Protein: CASSLKGGRGSFNQPQHF.

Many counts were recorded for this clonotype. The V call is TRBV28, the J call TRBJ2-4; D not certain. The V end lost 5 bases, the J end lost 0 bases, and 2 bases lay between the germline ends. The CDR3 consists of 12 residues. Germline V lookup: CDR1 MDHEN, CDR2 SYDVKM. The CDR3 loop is CASSIAKNIQYF. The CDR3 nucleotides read TGTGCCAGCAGTATAGCCAAAAACATTCAGTACTTC.

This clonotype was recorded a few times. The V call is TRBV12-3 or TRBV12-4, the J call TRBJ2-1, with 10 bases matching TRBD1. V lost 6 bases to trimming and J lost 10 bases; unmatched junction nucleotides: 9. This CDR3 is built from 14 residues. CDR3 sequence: CASRFGQGGIEQFF. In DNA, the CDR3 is TGTGCCAGCAGGTTCGGACAGGGGGGGATCGAGCAGTTCTTC.

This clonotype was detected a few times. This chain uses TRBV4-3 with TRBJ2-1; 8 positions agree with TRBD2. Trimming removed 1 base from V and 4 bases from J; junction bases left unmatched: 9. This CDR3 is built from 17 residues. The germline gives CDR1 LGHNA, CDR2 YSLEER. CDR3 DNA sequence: TGCGCCAGCAGCCAAGGCCCGGTTAGCGGGGCTTACAATGAGCAGTTCTTC. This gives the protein CASSQGPVSGAYNEQFF.

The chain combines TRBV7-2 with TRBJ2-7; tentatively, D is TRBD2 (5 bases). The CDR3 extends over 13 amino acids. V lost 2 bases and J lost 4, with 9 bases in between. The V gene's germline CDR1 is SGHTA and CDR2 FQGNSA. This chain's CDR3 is CASSLPSIYEQYF. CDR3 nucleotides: TGTGCCAGCAGCTTACCTAGCATTTACGAGCAGTACTTC.

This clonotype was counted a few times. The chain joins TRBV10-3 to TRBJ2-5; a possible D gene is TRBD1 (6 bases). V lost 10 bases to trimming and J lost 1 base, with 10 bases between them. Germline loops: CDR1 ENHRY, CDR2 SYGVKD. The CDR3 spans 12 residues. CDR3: CATQQGQETQYF. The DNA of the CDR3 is TGTGCCACACAACAGGGCCAAGAGACCCAGTACTTC.

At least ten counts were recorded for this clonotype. CDR3 in amino acids: CASRHPRVASETQYF. CDR3 DNA sequence: TGTGCCAGCAGACATCCTAGGGTAGCGAGTGAGACCCAGTACTTC. The chain carries TRBV7-6 and TRBJ2-5; the D gene is possibly TRBD2 (5 bases). V was pared by 6 bases and J by 5 bases, with 19 bases between. This CDR3 is 15 amino acids long. The germline CDR1 and CDR2 sequences are SGHVS and FNYEAQ.

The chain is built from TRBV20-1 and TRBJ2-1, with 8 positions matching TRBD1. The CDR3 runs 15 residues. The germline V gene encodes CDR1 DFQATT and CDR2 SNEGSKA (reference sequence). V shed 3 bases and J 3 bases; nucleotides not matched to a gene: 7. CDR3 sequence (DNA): TGCAGTGCTAGGGACAGGGACAGAATCTACAATGAGCAGTTCTTC. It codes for CSARDRDRIYNEQFF.

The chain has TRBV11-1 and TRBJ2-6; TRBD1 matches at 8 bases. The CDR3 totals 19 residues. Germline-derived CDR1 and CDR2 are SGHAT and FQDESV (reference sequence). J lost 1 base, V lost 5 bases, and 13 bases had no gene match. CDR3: CASSPRQGQPLSGANVLTF. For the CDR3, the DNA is TGTGCCAGCAGCCCCCGACAGGGGCAGCCACTTTCTGGGGCCAACGTCCTGACTTTC.

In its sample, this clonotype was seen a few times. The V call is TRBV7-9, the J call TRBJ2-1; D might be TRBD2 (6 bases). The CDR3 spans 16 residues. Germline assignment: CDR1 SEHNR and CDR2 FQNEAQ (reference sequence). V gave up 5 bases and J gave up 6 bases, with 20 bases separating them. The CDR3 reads CASSIFSGPRPNEQFF. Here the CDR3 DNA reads TGTGCCAGCAGCATTTTTAGCGGCCCTCGGCCCAATGAGCAGTTCTTC.

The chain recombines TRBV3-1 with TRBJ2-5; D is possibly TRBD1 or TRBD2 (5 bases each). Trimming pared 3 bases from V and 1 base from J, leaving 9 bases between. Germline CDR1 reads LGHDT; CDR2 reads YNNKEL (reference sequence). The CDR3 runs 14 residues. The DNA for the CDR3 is TGTGCCAGCAGCCAGGGGACGATCCAAGAGACCCAGTACTTC. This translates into CASSQGTIQETQYF.

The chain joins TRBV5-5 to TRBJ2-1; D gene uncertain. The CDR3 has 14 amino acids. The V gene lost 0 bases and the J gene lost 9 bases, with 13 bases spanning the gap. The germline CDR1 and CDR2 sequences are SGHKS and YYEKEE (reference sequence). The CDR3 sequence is CASSLDALLGEQFF. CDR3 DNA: TGTGCCAGCAGCTTGGATGCCTTACTTGGTGAGCAGTTCTTC. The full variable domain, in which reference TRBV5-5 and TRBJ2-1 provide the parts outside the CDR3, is DAGVTQSPTHLIKTRGQQVTLRCSPISGHKSVSWYQQVLGQGPQFIFQYYEKEERGRGNFPDRFSARQFPNYSSELNVNALLLGDSALYLCASSLDALLGEQFFGPGTRLTVL.

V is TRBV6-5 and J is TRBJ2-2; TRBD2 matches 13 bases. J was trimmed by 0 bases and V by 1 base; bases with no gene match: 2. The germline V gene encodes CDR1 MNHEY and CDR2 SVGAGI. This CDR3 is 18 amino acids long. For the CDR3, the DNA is TGTGCCAGCAGTTACTGGACTAGCGGGGGCCCGAACACCGGGGAGCTGTTTTTT. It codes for CASSYWTSGGPNTGELFF.

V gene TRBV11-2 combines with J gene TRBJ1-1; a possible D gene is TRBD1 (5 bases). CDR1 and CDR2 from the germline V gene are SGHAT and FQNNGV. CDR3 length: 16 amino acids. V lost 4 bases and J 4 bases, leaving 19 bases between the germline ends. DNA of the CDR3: TGTGCCAGCAGCTCCCTTAGGGACCTTTGGGGCACTGAAGCTTTCTTT. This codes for CASSSLRDLWGTEAFF. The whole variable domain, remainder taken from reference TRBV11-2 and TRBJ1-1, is EAGVAQSPRYKIIEKRQSVAFWCNPISGHATLYWYQQILGQGPKLLIQFQNNGVVDDSQLPKDRFSAERLKGVDSTLKIQPAKLEDSAVYLCASSSLRDLWGTEAFFGQGTRLTVV.

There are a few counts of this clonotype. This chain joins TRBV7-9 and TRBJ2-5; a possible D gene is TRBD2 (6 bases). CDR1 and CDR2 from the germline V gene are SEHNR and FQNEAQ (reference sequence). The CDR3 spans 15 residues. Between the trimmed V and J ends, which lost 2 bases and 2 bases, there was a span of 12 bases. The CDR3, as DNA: TGTGCCAGCAGCTTAACGACCGGGACTCAAGAGACCCAGTACTTC. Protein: CASSLTTGTQETQYF.

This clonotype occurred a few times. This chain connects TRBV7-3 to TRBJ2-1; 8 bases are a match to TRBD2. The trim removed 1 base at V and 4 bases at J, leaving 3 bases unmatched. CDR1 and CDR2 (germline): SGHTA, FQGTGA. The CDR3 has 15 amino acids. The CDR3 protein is CASSLIAGGYNEQFF. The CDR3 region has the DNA TGTGCCAGCAGCTTAATTGCGGGAGGATACAATGAGCAGTTCTTC.

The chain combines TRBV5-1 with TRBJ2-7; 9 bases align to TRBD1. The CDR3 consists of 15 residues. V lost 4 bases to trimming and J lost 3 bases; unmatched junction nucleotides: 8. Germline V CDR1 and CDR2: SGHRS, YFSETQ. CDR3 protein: CASSPGDRAHYEQYF. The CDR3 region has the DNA TGCGCCAGCAGCCCTGGGGACAGGGCTCACTACGAGCAGTACTTC.